What follows are 32 T cell receptor beta chains derived from one specimen sequenced in a study of regulatory T cells in long-lasting Graves disease. Noted time point: newly diagnosed GD, antithyroid drugs for less than 3 months. The authors made the TCR library using RNA they extracted from PBMCs. CDR3 regions were amplified by Arm-PCR using iRepertoire HTBI primers to build TCR beta libraries. TCRdb re-derived calls from the multiplex PCR reads in MiXCR, one entry per CDR3 protein. The profile shows approximately 400,000 distinct CDR3 sequences, about 15% of them singletons. These same records also appear under a second study, on T cells in Graves' hyperthyroidism and ophthalmopathy.

Sequencing was performed on peripheral blood mononuclear cells (PBMCs), taken at new diagnosis, from a patient treated with antithyroid drugs. The receptors shown here come from a woman aged 35 to 49 with Graves disease.

In this sample, this clonotype turned up a few times. The CDR3 DNA is TGTGCCAGCAGCTCCCATAGCGGCCCCAACACCGGGGAGCTGTTTTTT. Translation: CASSSHSGPNTGELFF. The rearrangement joins TRBV11-2 to TRBJ2-2; maybe TRBD2 (6 bases). CDR3 size: 16 residues. The germline V gene has CDR1 SGHAT and CDR2 FQNNGV. V lost 4 bases and J 2 bases, leaving 14 bases between the germline ends.

The sample holds many counts of this clonotype. The J gene is TRBJ1-4, the V gene TRBV28; 9 nucleotides line up with TRBD1. The CDR3 has 15 residues. From germline, CDR1 is MDHEN and CDR2 SYDVKM. With V trimmed by 7 bases and J by 10 bases, 13 bases remained unmatched. CDR3 region: CASNTLGTGYGKLFF. For the CDR3, the DNA is TGTGCCAGCAACACTTTGGGGACAGGGTACGGAAAACTGTTTTTT.

The CDR3 DNA is TGCAGCGTTGAATTGGACAGTCCCCTCGAGAGCTACGAGCAGTACTTC. Protein: CSVELDSPLESYEQYF. The V and J genes are TRBV29-1 and TRBJ2-7; a possible D gene is TRBD1 (6 bases). Trimming removed 2 bases at V and 3 bases at J, with 20 bases between. This CDR3 has 16 residues. The germline V gene encodes CDR1 SQVTM and CDR2 ANQGSEA.

This rearrangement joins TRBV10-3 to TRBJ2-7; no reliable D call. The length of the CDR3 is 14 residues. V was cut by 0 bases and J by 0 bases, with 6 bases left in between. Germline values: CDR1 ENHRY, CDR2 SYGVKD. The CDR3 protein is CAISESLDSYEQYF. CDR3 sequence (DNA): TGTGCCATCAGTGAGTCTCTTGACTCCTACGAGCAGTACTTC.

This chain uses TRBV20-1 with TRBJ1-1; D possibly corresponds to TRBD1 (6 bases). Germline V gene sequence: CDR1 DFQATT, CDR2 SNEGSKA (reference sequence). CDR3 length equals 12 residues. V was pared by 3 bases and J by 7 bases, with 12 bases between. Here the CDR3 reads CSASLQGLEAFF. The CDR3 region has the DNA TGCAGTGCTAGCCTACAGGGCCTTGAAGCTTTCTTT.

This clonotype was found many times. The chain joins TRBV28 to TRBJ2-1; TRBD2 aligns across 10 bases. The V gene end was trimmed by 4 bases and the J gene end by 7 bases; junction bases not matched to a gene: 7. The germline CDR1 and CDR2 sequences are MDHEN and SYDVKM. The CDR3 spans 15 residues. CDR3 in DNA: TGTGCCAGCAGTTCTCAGCGGGAGGGCCTTAATGAGCAGTTCTTC. It codes for CASSSQREGLNEQFF.

This clonotype came up many times. The rearrangement links TRBV20-1 to TRBJ2-2; D ambiguous. Between the trimmed V and J ends, which lost 6 bases and 3 bases, there was a span of 5 bases. Germline assignment: CDR1 DFQATT and CDR2 SNEGSKA (reference sequence). The CDR3 runs to 11 residues. The CDR3 reads CSAGDTGELFF. CDR3 DNA: TGCAGTGCAGGAGACACCGGGGAGCTGTTTTTT.

This clonotype was seen at least ten times. One junction end disagrees with the germline gene, perhaps due to a read error. The V call is TRBV2, the J call TRBJ2-5, with a tentative D call TRBD2 (5 bases). The CDR3 totals 13 residues. Germline V CDR1 and CDR2: SNHLY, FYNNEI. CDR3 nucleotides: TGTGCCAGCAATGAACTAGGCTCGGAGACCCAGTACTTC. It yields the protein CASNELGSETQYF.

This clonotype was recorded at least ten times. The chain joins TRBV28 to TRBJ1-6; D is unclear. CDR1 MDHEN and CDR2 SYDVKM come from the germline V gene. Trimming removed 4 bases at V and 12 bases at J, with 7 bases between. This CDR3 contains 11 residues. The CDR3 reads CASSSTRPLHF. The CDR3 DNA reads as TGTGCCAGCAGTTCCACAAGACCCCTCCACTTT.

J is TRBJ2-5 and V is TRBV15, with D perhaps matching TRBD2 (6 bases). V dropped 3 bases and J dropped 3 bases, with 8 bases sitting between them. Germline CDR1 is LNHNV and CDR2 is YYDKDF (reference sequence). CDR3 length equals 13 residues. This CDR3 reads CATSRGGEETQYF. Here the CDR3 DNA reads TGTGCCACCAGCAGGGGGGGAGAAGAGACCCAGTACTTC.

Ten or more counts support this clonotype. The genes are TRBV5-6 and TRBJ2-7; 8 bases match TRBD1. Germline V gene data show CDR1 as SGHDT and CDR2 as YYEEEE. The length of the CDR3 is 15 residues. The V gene end was trimmed by 0 bases and the J gene end by 3 bases; junction bases not matched to a gene: 5. CDR3 DNA: TGTGCCAGCAGCTTGGGTCGGACAGGGAGCTACGAGCAGTACTTC. Translating gives CASSLGRTGSYEQYF.

This clonotype was counted ten times or more. The V call is TRBV11-3, the J call TRBJ2-2, with 8 bases fitting TRBD2. Germline V gene data show CDR1 as SGHNT and CDR2 as YENEEA. V shed 7 bases and J 6 bases; nucleotides not matched to a gene: 10. The CDR3 runs to 15 residues. The CDR3 sequence is CASTPPRAGAGELFF. CDR3 DNA sequence: TGTGCCAGCACCCCACCGCGAGCGGGAGCCGGGGAGCTGTTTTTT.

This clonotype was seen many times. The J gene is TRBJ1-2, the V gene TRBV7-2; D is unresolved. Germline V gene lookup returns CDR1 SGHTA and CDR2 FQGNSA. The V gene lost 5 bases and the J gene lost 3 bases, with 16 bases spanning the gap. The CDR3 extends over 15 amino acids. The CDR3 here is CASSLEAQYYYGYTF. The CDR3, as DNA: TGTGCCAGCAGCCTAGAGGCACAGTATTACTATGGCTACACCTTC.

This clonotype was recorded at least ten times. V and J are TRBV28 and TRBJ1-2, with TRBD1 as a possible D gene (5 bases). The CDR3 has 17 amino acids. V was shortened by 4 bases and J by 6 bases, with 24 bases between the two germline ends. The germline V gene has CDR1 MDHEN and CDR2 SYDVKM. The CDR3 protein is CASSSLGVGPRPDGYTF. DNA for the CDR3: TGTGCCAGCAGTTCGCTGGGGGTGGGTCCGCGACCGGATGGCTACACCTTC.

This clonotype appeared many times. The DNA of the CDR3 is TGTGCCACCAGCAGCCAAACAGGGATACTACAAGAGACCCAGTACTTC. This encodes CATSSQTGILQETQYF. V gene TRBV15 combines with J gene TRBJ2-5, with D maybe TRBD1 (6 bases). This CDR3 spans 16 amino acids. V was clipped by 3 bases and J by 2 bases, with 16 bases between them. The germline gives CDR1 LNHNV, CDR2 YYDKDF (reference sequence).

In regard to this clonotype: This could be a read error, since a much larger clone is one nucleotide away. The V gene is TRBV20-1, the J gene TRBJ2-7; D possibly corresponds to TRBD1 (6 bases). Germline CDR1 and CDR2: DFQATT and SNEGSKA (reference sequence). This CDR3 has 13 residues. The CDR3 DNA reads TGCAGTGCTGGAGATCTACAGGGAAACGAGCAGTACTTC. It specifies CSAGDLQGNEQYF.

This clonotype was observed a handful of times. The chain uses TRBV9 and TRBJ2-5, with D possibly being TRBD1 (7 bases). The CDR3 loop spans 14 amino acids. Trimming left V 7 bases short and J 0 bases short, with 13 bases between. CDR1 is SGDLS, CDR2 YYNGEE, per germline. CDR3 amino acids: CASGRGEYQETQYF. CDR3 in DNA: TGTGCCAGCGGCAGGGGGGAGTACCAAGAGACCCAGTACTTC.

This clonotype has just a few counts. A far more abundant clone sits one base away, making this likely a read error. This chain links TRBV11-3 with TRBJ2-3, with 14 bases aligning to TRBD2. CDR3 size: 16 residues. Germline-derived CDR1 and CDR2 are SGHNT and YENEEA. The ends lost 4 bases at V and 7 bases at J; junction bases unmatched: 7. CDR3 sequence (DNA): TGTGCCAGCAGCTCCCCGACTAGCGGGAGGGTCAATACGCAGTATTTT. It encodes CASSSPTSGRVNTQYF.

This clonotype appeared many times. The chain recombines TRBV6-1 with TRBJ1-5; D gene uncertain. Trimming stripped 6 bases from V and 2 bases from J, with 14 bases between. This CDR3 has 15 amino acids. CDR1 MNHNS and CDR2 SASEGT come from the germline V gene. The CDR3 nucleotides are TGTGCCAGCAGCCGCGGTCGCTGGGGCAATCAGCCCCAGCATTTT. Translated: CASSRGRWGNQPQHF.

This clonotype was detected ten times or more. CDR3 sequence reads: CASSLVTGLAAYNEQFF. The CDR3 DNA is TGTGCCAGCAGCTTAGTCACAGGACTAGCGGCCTACAATGAGCAGTTCTTC. The V call is TRBV11-2, the J call TRBJ2-1; 10 bases map to TRBD2. The V gene end was trimmed by 1 base and the J gene end by 2 bases; junction bases not matched to a gene: 5. Germline CDR1 and CDR2: SGHAT and FQNNGV. The CDR3 contains 17 residues.

This clonotype came up a few times. The V and J genes are TRBV28 and TRBJ2-7, with D perhaps assigned TRBD1 or TRBD2 (5 bases each). Germline V gene sequence: CDR1 MDHEN, CDR2 SYDVKM. CDR3 length: 11 residues. V was shortened by 10 bases and J by 6 bases, with 13 bases between the two germline ends. CDR3 sequence reads: CATWSGGEQYF. As DNA, the CDR3 is TGTGCCACCTGGAGTGGGGGCGAGCAGTACTTC.

This clonotype came up many times. The chain recombines TRBV11-2 with TRBJ2-7; D remains ambiguous. Germline CDR1 reads SGHAT; CDR2 reads FQNNGV. There are 17 residues in the CDR3. The V gene lost 5 bases and the J gene lost 0 bases, with 20 bases spanning the gap. CDR3 loop: CASSPISIFHSSYEQYF. DNA of the CDR3: TGTGCCAGCAGCCCGATTAGCATATTTCACAGCTCCTACGAGCAGTACTTC. Complete variable domain (other parts from reference TRBV11-2 and TRBJ2-7): EAGVAQSPRYKIIEKRQSVAFWCNPISGHATLYWYQQILGQGPKLLIQFQNNGVVDDSQLPKDRFSAERLKGVDSTLKIQPAKLEDSAVYLCASSPISIFHSSYEQYFGPGTRLTVT.

A few counts support this clonotype. The chain links TRBV11-1 to TRBJ2-5; D not resolved. The V end was cut by 5 bases, the J end by 2 bases, with 9 bases between. CDR1 and CDR2 from the germline V gene are SGHAT and FQDESV (reference sequence). The CDR3 sequence is 13 residues long. CDR3 residues: CASSQEKQETQYF. CDR3 coding DNA: TGTGCCAGCAGCCAAGAGAAACAAGAGACCCAGTACTTC.

This clonotype was detected many times. V gene TRBV20-1 combines with J gene TRBJ2-3, with D perhaps TRBD2 (6 bases). Germline V gene sequence: CDR1 DFQATT, CDR2 SNEGSKA (reference sequence). The CDR3 runs to 13 residues. V gave up 5 bases and J gave up 3 bases, with 12 bases separating them. Here the CDR3 reads CSAVPGGTDTQYF. In DNA, the CDR3 is TGCAGTGCTGTACCTGGGGGGACAGATACGCAGTATTTT.

This clonotype was seen ten or more times. The gene calls are TRBV6-1 and TRBJ1-5; D unresolved. This CDR3 spans 14 amino acids. V was trimmed by 3 bases and J by 4 bases, leaving 10 bases between them. Germline loops: CDR1 MNHNS, CDR2 SASEGT. The CDR3 loop reads CASSETGSNQPQHF. CDR3 coding DNA: TGTGCCAGCAGTGAGACGGGAAGTAATCAGCCCCAGCATTTT.

The chain is built from TRBV2 and TRBJ2-1; weak D call: TRBD1 (6 bases). V was pared by 4 bases and J by 12 bases, with 16 bases between. Germline values: CDR1 SNHLY, CDR2 FYNNEI. The CDR3 extends over 13 amino acids. In nucleotides, the CDR3 is TGTGCCAGCAGTGCCCTACTGCAGGGGTGGCAGTTCTTC. Amino acids: CASSALLQGWQFF.

This clonotype appeared a few times. This chain uses TRBV19 with TRBJ2-3; D might be TRBD2 (5 bases). Germline V gives CDR1 LNHDA, CDR2 SQIVND (reference sequence). CDR3 size: 16 residues. Trimming removed 6 bases at V and 1 base at J, with 17 bases between. The CDR3 nucleotides are TGTGCCAGTAGCCCGGGATACCTCAGACGCACAGATACGCAGTATTTT. Translated: CASSPGYLRRTDTQYF.

This clonotype was picked up many times. This chain uses TRBV2 with TRBJ2-5, with TRBD2 matching 9 bases. The CDR3 is made up of 15 amino acids. The V gene end was trimmed by 7 bases and the J gene end by 4 bases; junction bases not matched to a gene: 10. Germline V gene sequence: CDR1 SNHLY, CDR2 FYNNEI. The CDR3 is CASTGVAGVVETQYF. The CDR3 DNA follows: TGTGCCAGCACCGGAGTAGCGGGAGTTGTAGAGACCCAGTACTTC.

This clonotype was recorded at least ten times. The V call is TRBV28, the J call TRBJ1-2; weak D call: TRBD1 (6 bases). The CDR3 runs 14 residues. Germline CDR1 is MDHEN and CDR2 is SYDVKM. Trimming stripped 5 bases from V and 4 bases from J, with 14 bases between. The CDR3 loop reads CASSPGGRSYGYTF. The CDR3 DNA reads as TGTGCCAGCAGTCCGGGGGGGCGCAGCTATGGCTACACCTTC.

This chain connects TRBV20-1 to TRBJ2-5; D unresolved. V lost 5 bases, J lost 5 bases, and 15 bases lay in between. The CDR3 covers 13 residues. In germline, CDR1 is DFQATT, CDR2 SNEGSKA (reference sequence). The CDR3 loop is CSAARTQRETQYF. The CDR3 DNA follows: TGCAGTGCTGCCCGGACCCAACGGGAGACCCAGTACTTC.

This clonotype was observed at least ten times. The V gene is TRBV6-2 or TRBV6-3, the J gene TRBJ1-1; no clear D. V lost 6 bases to trimming and J lost 3 bases, with 14 bases between them. The CDR3 has 14 amino acids. Germline CDR1 reads MNHEY; CDR2 reads SVGEGT. CDR3 sequence (DNA): TGTGCCAGCAGCGTACCGACCCTTTACACTGAAGCTTTCTTT. Its protein is CASSVPTLYTEAFF.

Ten or more counts support this clonotype. The J gene is TRBJ2-7, the V gene TRBV28; D possibly matches TRBD1 or TRBD2 (5 bases each). The CDR3 spans 13 residues. Germline assignment: CDR1 MDHEN and CDR2 SYDVKM. The V and J ends lost 9 bases and 3 bases respectively, with 15 bases between them. Written as DNA, the CDR3 is TGTGCCAGTACGGGACGGATGATCTACGAGCAGTACTTC. It yields the protein CASTGRMIYEQYF.